These 19 T cell receptor beta chains share one sample of origin, sequenced in a study of PD-L1 blockade in urothelial cancer. Profiling relied on immunoSEQ multiplex PCR, and the TCRdb table lists in-frame clones only, not all of them. The sample comprises 55,000 to 70,000 clones, roughly 80% of which are singletons, and 4.5% rests with the top ten. Specimen: PBMCs, collected around atezolizumab (anti-PD-L1) treatment. The receptors shown here come from a man aged 65 to 85 with urothelial cancer.

This chain connects TRBV6-5 to TRBJ2-1; the match to TRBD2 covers 13 bases. This CDR3 comprises 16 residues. In germline, CDR1 is MNHEY, CDR2 SVGAGI. V gave up 4 bases and J gave up 3 bases; unmatched junction bases: 3. This chain's CDR3 is CASSWRTSGSYNEQFF. DNA of the CDR3: TGTGCCAGCAGTTGGCGGACTAGCGGGAGCTACAATGAGCAGTTCTTC.

The rearrangement links TRBV5-1 to TRBJ2-7; the match to TRBD1 covers 8 bases. The CDR3 runs 15 residues. Germline loops: CDR1 SGHRS, CDR2 YFSETQ. V was clipped by 0 bases and J by 1 base; unmatched bases: 3. The CDR3 spells CASSLDQGASYEQYF. Here the CDR3 DNA reads TGCGCCAGCAGCTTGGACCAGGGGGCATCCTACGAGCAGTACTTC.

The rearrangement links TRBV7-9 to TRBJ2-6, with D possibly matching TRBD2 (6 bases). CDR3 length: 15 residues. The germline CDR1 and CDR2 sequences are SEHNR and FQNEAQ (reference sequence). Trimming left V 5 bases short and J 0 bases short, with 8 bases between. The CDR3, as DNA: TGTGCCAGCAGCCCCGGGAGCTCTGGGGCCAACGTCCTGACTTTC. Its protein is CASSPGSSGANVLTF.

The chain joins TRBV6-6 to TRBJ1-5, with D possibly being TRBD1 (5 bases). The CDR3 extends over 15 amino acids. Germline V gene sequence: CDR1 MNHNY, CDR2 SVGAGI (reference sequence). V gave up 6 bases and J gave up 5 bases, with 17 bases separating them. CDR3 protein: CASRDPRGDDQPQHF. CDR3 nucleotide sequence: TGTGCCAGCAGAGACCCCCGGGGGGACGATCAGCCCCAGCATTTT.

The V call is TRBV10-3, the J call TRBJ2-5; TRBD1 agrees at 12 bases. V lost 6 bases and J lost 5; bases outside the gene matches: 10. Germline assignment: CDR1 ENHRY and CDR2 SYGVKD. The CDR3 extends over 16 amino acids. CDR3 bases: TGTGCCATCAGCCTCTCCGGGACAGGGGGCTTGGAGACCCAGTACTTC. Its translation is CAISLSGTGGLETQYF.

The V gene is TRBV11-2, the J gene TRBJ2-3, with 10 bases identical to TRBD2. V lost 1 base to trimming and J lost 6 bases; unmatched junction nucleotides: 10. CDR1 and CDR2 (germline): SGHAT, FQNNGV. The CDR3 is 17 residues long. The CDR3 nucleotides read TGTGCCAGCAGCTTAGCCCCAGCGGGAGGGAGGGCGGATACGCAGTATTTT. Translation gives CASSLAPAGGRADTQYF.

CDR3 loop: CASSLQGWGYTF. The CDR3 bases are TGTGCCAGCAGTTTACAGGGTTGGGGCTACACCTTC. The chain combines TRBV2 with TRBJ1-2, with a possible D match to TRBD1 (6 bases). The V end was cut by 5 bases, the J end by 8 bases, with 12 bases between. The V gene's germline CDR1 is SNHLY and CDR2 FYNNEI. The CDR3 covers 12 residues.

The CDR3 protein is CSVSTGKMFDEQYF. CDR3 coding DNA: TGCAGCGTTTCTACAGGGAAGATGTTCGACGAGCAGTACTTC. J is TRBJ2-7 and V is TRBV29-1; possibly TRBD1 for D (6 bases). In germline, CDR1 is SQVTM, CDR2 ANQGSEA. The CDR3 covers 14 residues. Trimming left V 5 bases short and J 5 bases short, with 19 bases between.

This chain connects TRBV25-1 to TRBJ2-1; 9 nucleotides agree with TRBD2. Per germline, CDR1 MGHDK and CDR2 SYGVNS. The V and J ends lost 5 bases and 2 bases, in that order; junction bases with no gene match: 1. The length of the CDR3 is 14 residues. As DNA, the CDR3 is TGTGCCAGCAGTTCTAGCGGGGCCTACAATGAGCAGTTCTTC. It is translated as CASSSSGAYNEQFF.

This chain joins TRBV18 and TRBJ1-2; 8 positions match TRBD1. Looked up from germline, CDR1 is KGHSH and CDR2 is LQKENI. The junction had 8 bases not matched to a gene; V was cut back by 7 bases and J by 4 bases. The CDR3 sequence is 14 residues long. The CDR3 is CASFPGGDLYGYTF. The CDR3 coding sequence is TGTGCCAGCTTCCCAGGGGGCGACCTCTATGGCTACACCTTC.

The rearrangement joins TRBV15 to TRBJ2-7; D possibly corresponds to TRBD1 (6 bases). V shed 0 bases and J shed 3 bases, with 9 bases lying between them. This CDR3 is built from 14 residues. CDR1 is LNHNV and CDR2 is YYDKDF in the germline V gene (reference sequence). The CDR3 region is CATSRDGQNYEQYF. The CDR3 nucleotides are TGTGCCACCAGCAGAGACGGACAGAACTACGAGCAGTACTTC. Drawing the rest from reference TRBV15 and TRBJ2-7, the complete variable domain is DAMVIQNPRYQVTQFGKPVTLSCSQTLNHNVMYWYQQKSSQAPKLLFHYYDKDFNNEADTPDNFQSRRPNTSFCFLDIRSPGLGDTAMYLCATSRDGQNYEQYFGPGTRLTVT.

The J gene is TRBJ2-5, the V gene TRBV30, with D perhaps TRBD2 (6 bases). CDR1 and CDR2 (germline): GTSNPN, SVGIG (reference sequence). The CDR3 is 14 residues long. V gave up 3 bases and J gave up 4 bases, with 15 bases separating them. CDR3 sequence: CAWRARLGGETQYF. Written as DNA, the CDR3 is TGTGCCTGGAGGGCCCGATTGGGGGGAGAGACCCAGTACTTC.

The V call is TRBV5-1, the J call TRBJ2-3, with TRBD1 identical over 9 bases. Germline V gene lookup returns CDR1 SGHRS and CDR2 YFSETQ. V trimming: 2 bases; J trimming: 4 bases; junction bases outside the gene matches: 2. The CDR3 consists of 14 residues. CDR3 in amino acids: CASSFGTGPDTQYF. CDR3 coding DNA: TGCGCCAGCAGCTTTGGGACAGGGCCAGATACGCAGTATTTT.

The rearrangement joins TRBV21-1 to TRBJ2-5; the table's D call, TRBD2, was not checked against the DNA. TRBV21-1 corresponds to a pseudogene. The CDR3 is 12 residues long. CDR3 in DNA: TGTGCCAGCAGCGTCGGGCAAGAGACCCAGTACTTC. This encodes CASSVGQETQYF.

The rearrangement joins TRBV6-1 to TRBJ2-5; the D gene is possibly TRBD2 (7 bases). Germline CDR1 and CDR2: MNHNS and SASEGT. V dropped 2 bases and J dropped 2 bases, with 12 bases sitting between them. This CDR3 contains 15 residues. CDR3 sequence: CASSEIGGPQETQYF. The CDR3 DNA sequence: TGTGCCAGCAGTGAAATCGGGGGGCCACAAGAGACCCAGTACTTC.

This chain links TRBV2 with TRBJ2-1; D might be TRBD1 (6 bases). There are 14 residues in the CDR3. Germline CDR1 SNHLY, CDR2 FYNNEI. V lost 6 bases, J lost 7 bases, and 16 bases lay in between. The CDR3 loop is CASSLEGVVNEQFF. CDR3 DNA sequence: TGTGCCAGCAGCCTTGAGGGGGTGGTGAATGAGCAGTTCTTC.

Only one count was recorded for this clone. DNA of the CDR3: TGTGCCAGCAGTGAAACCCACGGGACTCTGGGCAAGTTCTTC. It encodes CASSETHGTLGKFF. This chain connects TRBV6-1 to TRBJ2-1, with a weak D call TRBD2 (6 bases). CDR1 is MNHNS, CDR2 SASEGT, per germline. V lost 2 bases and J 14 bases, leaving 19 bases between the germline ends. The CDR3 is 14 amino acids.

This clone appeared a few times. The chain uses TRBV29-1 and TRBJ1-2; 8 bases agree with TRBD1. V lost 7 bases, J lost 6 bases, and 7 bases stayed unmatched. CDR1 is SQVTM, CDR2 ANQGSEA, per germline. The length of the CDR3 is 12 residues. The CDR3 bases are TGCAGCGGGGGCCCGACAGGGGATGGCTACACCTTC. Translated: CSGGPTGDGYTF.

J is TRBJ1-1 and V is TRBV9; 9 nucleotides align to TRBD1. The junction had 8 bases not matched to a gene; V was cut back by 3 bases and J by 5 bases. From germline, CDR1 is SGDLS and CDR2 YYNGEE. The CDR3 covers 15 residues. The CDR3 DNA reads as TGTGCCAGCAGCGCTCTAACAGGGGGCGGGACTGAAGCTTTCTTT. Translated: CASSALTGGGTEAFF.